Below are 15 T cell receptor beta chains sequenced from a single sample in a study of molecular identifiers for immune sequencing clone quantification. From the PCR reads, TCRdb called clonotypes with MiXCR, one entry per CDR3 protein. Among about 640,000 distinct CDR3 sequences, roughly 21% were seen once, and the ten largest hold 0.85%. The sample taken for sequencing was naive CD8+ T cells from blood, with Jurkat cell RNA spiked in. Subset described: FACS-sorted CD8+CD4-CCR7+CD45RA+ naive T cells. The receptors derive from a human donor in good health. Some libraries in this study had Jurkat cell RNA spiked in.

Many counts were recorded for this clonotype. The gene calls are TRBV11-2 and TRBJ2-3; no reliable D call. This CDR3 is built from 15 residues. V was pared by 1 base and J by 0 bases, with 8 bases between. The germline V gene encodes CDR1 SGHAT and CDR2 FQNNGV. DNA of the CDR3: TGTGCCAGCAGCTTAGTCGTTATCAGCACAGATACGCAGTATTTT. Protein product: CASSLVVISTDTQYF.

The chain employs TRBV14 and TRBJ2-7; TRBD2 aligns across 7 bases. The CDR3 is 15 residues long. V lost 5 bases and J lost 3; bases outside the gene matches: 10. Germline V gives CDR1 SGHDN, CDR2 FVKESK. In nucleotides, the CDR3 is TGTGCCAGCAGCACCGGGAGGACTATCCTCTACGAGCAGTACTTC. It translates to CASSTGRTILYEQYF.

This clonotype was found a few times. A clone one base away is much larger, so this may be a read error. CDR3 amino acids: CASGLGLAAPYEQYF. The DNA of the CDR3 is TGTGCCAGCGGCCTCGGACTAGCGGCCCCCTACGAGCAGTACTTC. The J gene is TRBJ2-7, the V gene TRBV7-9, with 10 bases aligning to TRBD2. The germline V gene has CDR1 SEHNR and CDR2 FQNEAQ (reference sequence). V dropped 8 bases and J dropped 2; count of bases not matched to a gene: 9. The CDR3 length is 15 residues.

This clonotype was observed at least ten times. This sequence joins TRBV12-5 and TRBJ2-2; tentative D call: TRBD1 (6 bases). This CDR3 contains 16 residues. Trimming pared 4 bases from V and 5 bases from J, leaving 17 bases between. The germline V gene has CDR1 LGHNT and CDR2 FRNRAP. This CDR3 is CASGSSGVLSTGELFF. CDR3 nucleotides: TGTGCTAGTGGTTCCTCAGGGGTCTTAAGTACCGGGGAGCTGTTTTTT.

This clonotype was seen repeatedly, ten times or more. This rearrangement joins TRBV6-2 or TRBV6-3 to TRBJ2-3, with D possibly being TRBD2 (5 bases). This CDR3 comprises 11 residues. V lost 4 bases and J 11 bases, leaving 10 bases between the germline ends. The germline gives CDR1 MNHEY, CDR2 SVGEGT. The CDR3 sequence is CASSLSGMQYF. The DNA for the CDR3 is TGTGCCAGCAGTTTGTCGGGAATGCAGTATTTT.

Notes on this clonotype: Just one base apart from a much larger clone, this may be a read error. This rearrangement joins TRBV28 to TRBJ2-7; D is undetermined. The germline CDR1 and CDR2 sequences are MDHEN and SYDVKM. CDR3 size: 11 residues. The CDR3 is CASSFKLEQCF. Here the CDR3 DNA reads TGTGCCAGCAGTTTTAAGCTTGAGCAGTGCTTC.

For the CDR3, the DNA is TGCGCCAGCAGCCAAGACGGACAGCATATCTACGAGCAGTACTTC. Protein: CASSQDGQHIYEQYF. The genes are TRBV4-1 and TRBJ2-7; TRBD1 might be the D (6 bases). V lost 0 bases and J 3 bases, leaving 12 bases between the germline ends. There are 15 residues in the CDR3. CDR1 and CDR2 (germline): MGHRA, YSYEKL.

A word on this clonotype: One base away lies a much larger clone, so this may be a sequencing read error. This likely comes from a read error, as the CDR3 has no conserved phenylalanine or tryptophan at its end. CDR3 amino acids: CASSRGQGVDEQYL. DNA for the CDR3: TGTGCCAGCAGTCGGGGACAGGGGGTCGACGAGCAGTACCTC. The gene calls are TRBV6-6 and TRBJ2-7, with 11 bases that match TRBD1. The CDR3 spans 14 residues. CDR1 MNHNY and CDR2 SVGAGI come from the germline V gene (reference sequence). V trimming: 5 bases; J trimming: 5 bases; junction bases outside the gene matches: 5.

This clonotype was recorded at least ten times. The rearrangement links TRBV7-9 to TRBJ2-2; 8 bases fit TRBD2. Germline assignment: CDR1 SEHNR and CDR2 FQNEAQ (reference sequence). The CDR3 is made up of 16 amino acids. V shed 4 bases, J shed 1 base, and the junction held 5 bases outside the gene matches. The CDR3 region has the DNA TGTGCCAGCAGCTCGACGGGGGGGCTGAACACCGGGGAGCTGTTTTTT. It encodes CASSSTGGLNTGELFF.

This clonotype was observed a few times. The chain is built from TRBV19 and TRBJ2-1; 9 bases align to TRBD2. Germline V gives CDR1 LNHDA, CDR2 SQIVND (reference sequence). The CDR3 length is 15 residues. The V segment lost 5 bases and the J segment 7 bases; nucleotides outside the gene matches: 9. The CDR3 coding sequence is TGTGCCAGTAGTCTCCCAGCGGGAGGAGGGAATGAGCAGTTCTTC. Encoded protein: CASSLPAGGGNEQFF.

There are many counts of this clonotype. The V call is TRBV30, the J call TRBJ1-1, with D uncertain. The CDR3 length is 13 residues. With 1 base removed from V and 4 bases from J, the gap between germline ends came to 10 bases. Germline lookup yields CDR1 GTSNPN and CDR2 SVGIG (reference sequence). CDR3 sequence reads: CAWSGGSGTEAFF. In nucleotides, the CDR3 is TGTGCCTGGAGTGGAGGGTCGGGCACTGAAGCTTTCTTT.

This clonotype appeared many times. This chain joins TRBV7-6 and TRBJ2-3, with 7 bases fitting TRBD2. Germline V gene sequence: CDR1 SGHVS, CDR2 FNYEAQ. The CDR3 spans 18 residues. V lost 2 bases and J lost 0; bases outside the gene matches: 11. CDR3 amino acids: CASSLRLADTSSTDTQYF. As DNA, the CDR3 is TGTGCCAGCAGCTTACGCCTAGCGGACACTTCAAGCACAGATACGCAGTATTTT.

This chain's CDR3 is CASGLPGNTEAFF. The DNA for the CDR3 is TGTGCCAGCGGCCTCCCAGGGAACACTGAAGCTTTCTTT. This chain joins TRBV7-9 and TRBJ1-1; D is ambiguous. Germline CDR1 and CDR2: SEHNR and FQNEAQ (reference sequence). Trimming took off 8 bases at V and 1 base at J, with 11 bases between the two ends. The CDR3 length is 13 residues.

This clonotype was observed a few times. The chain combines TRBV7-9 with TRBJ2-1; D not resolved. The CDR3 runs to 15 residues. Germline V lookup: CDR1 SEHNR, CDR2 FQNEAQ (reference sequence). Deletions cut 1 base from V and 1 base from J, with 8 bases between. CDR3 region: CASSLVAASYNEQFF. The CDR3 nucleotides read TGTGCCAGCAGCTTAGTGGCGGCTTCCTACAATGAGCAGTTCTTC.

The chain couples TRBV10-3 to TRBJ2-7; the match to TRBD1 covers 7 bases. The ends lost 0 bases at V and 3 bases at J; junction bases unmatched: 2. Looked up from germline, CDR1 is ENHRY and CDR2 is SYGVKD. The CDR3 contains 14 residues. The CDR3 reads CAISESGQNYEQYF. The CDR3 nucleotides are TGTGCCATCAGTGAGTCGGGACAGAACTACGAGCAGTACTTC.